A single sample gave rise to the 29 T cell receptor beta chains below, sequenced in a study of response to subunit inactivated influenza vaccine. TCRdb independently ran MiXCR on the RT-PCR reads; one entry per CDR3 protein. The table shows 650,000 to 800,000 distinct CDR3 sequences, with roughly 14% occurring only once. Here the sequenced sample was PBMCs from blood, taken less than 15 days before vaccination. The receptors here all came from a man aged 50 or older who received an inactivated influenza vaccine.

The rearrangement links TRBV6-5 to TRBJ2-1; perhaps TRBD1 as D (5 bases). V lost 0 bases and J lost 6, with 18 bases in between. The CDR3 is made up of 17 amino acids. CDR1 and CDR2 (germline): MNHEY, SVGAGI. CDR3 nucleotide sequence: TGTGCCAGCAGTTACTCATCGATGGGGCCCCAGGGCAATGAGCAGTTCTTC. This gives the protein CASSYSSMGPQGNEQFF.

This clonotype was counted a few times. The chain joins TRBV7-9 to TRBJ1-1; D is uncertain. Germline V lookup: CDR1 SEHNR, CDR2 FQNEAQ (reference sequence). The CDR3 consists of 15 residues. V was shortened by 6 bases and J by 3 bases, with 17 bases between the two germline ends. The CDR3 loop reads CASRSGGLRDTEAFF. CDR3 DNA sequence: TGTGCCAGCAGATCCGGAGGGCTACGGGACACTGAAGCTTTCTTT.

This clonotype was counted a few times. The V call is TRBV11-2, the J call TRBJ1-6; no clear D. V was shortened by 5 bases and J by 5 bases, with 16 bases between the two germline ends. Germline V CDR1 and CDR2: SGHAT, FQNNGV. The CDR3 extends over 16 amino acids. CDR3 sequence reads: CASSNTRLRDNSPLHF. Written as DNA, the CDR3 is TGTGCCAGCAGCAATACCAGGCTGCGGGATAATTCACCCCTCCACTTT.

The sample holds a few counts of this clonotype. CDR3 nucleotides: TGTGCCAGCAGTTACTCGATTCTGAATGAGCAGTTCTTC. Protein product: CASSYSILNEQFF. This chain links TRBV6-5 with TRBJ2-1; D unclear. This CDR3 contains 13 residues. Germline-derived CDR1 and CDR2 are MNHEY and SVGAGI. Trimming stripped 0 bases from V and 7 bases from J, with 7 bases between.

The V call is TRBV6-5, the J call TRBJ2-7, with 7 bases identical to TRBD1. Per the germline V gene, CDR1 is MNHEY and CDR2 is SVGAGI. The ends lost 2 bases at V and 3 bases at J; junction bases unmatched: 1. This CDR3 has 13 residues. The CDR3 is CASSYDRDYEQYF. Written as DNA, the CDR3 is TGTGCCAGCAGTTACGACAGGGACTACGAGCAGTACTTC.

V usage is TRBV7-8 and J usage is TRBJ1-1; D is uncertain. This CDR3 has 15 residues. V was shortened by 5 bases and J by 4 bases, with 17 bases between the two germline ends. Germline values: CDR1 SGHVS, CDR2 FQNEAQ. The CDR3 sequence: CASSPRTGSFTEAFF. DNA for the CDR3: TGTGCCAGCAGCCCACGGACTGGCAGCTTCACTGAAGCTTTCTTT.

This clonotype has more than one count but fewer than ten. The gene calls are TRBV7-2 and TRBJ2-5, with TRBD2 identical over 8 bases. Germline trimming cut 0 bases from V and 2 bases from J; bases unmatched to any gene: 8. There are 17 residues in the CDR3. The germline CDR1 and CDR2 sequences are SGHTA and FQGNSA. The DNA of the CDR3 is TGTGCCAGCAGCTTAGCGCTGGTAGCGGGGAGACAAGAGACCCAGTACTTC. It yields the protein CASSLALVAGRQETQYF.

This chain connects TRBV3-1 to TRBJ2-2; 8 bases align to TRBD2. CDR3 length equals 17 residues. Per germline, CDR1 LGHDT and CDR2 YNNKEL (reference sequence). Trimming removed 1 base from V and 6 bases from J; junction bases left unmatched: 10. CDR3 sequence (DNA): TGTGCCAGCAGCCAAGTATCTAGCGGGCGGCCGCCCGGGGAGCTGTTTTTT. Protein product: CASSQVSSGRPPGELFF.

V usage is TRBV5-1 and J usage is TRBJ2-3; 8 nucleotides match TRBD1. This CDR3 has 16 residues. The V gene end was trimmed by 2 bases and the J gene end by 4 bases; junction bases not matched to a gene: 9. CDR1 is SGHRS, CDR2 YFSETQ, per germline. The CDR3 loop is CASSFQGASSADTQYF. The CDR3 DNA reads TGCGCCAGCAGCTTCCAGGGGGCCTCATCCGCAGATACGCAGTATTTT.

There are many counts of this clonotype. This sequence joins TRBV27 and TRBJ2-7; weak D call: TRBD1 (5 bases). There are 13 residues in the CDR3. V lost 5 bases, J lost 5 bases, and 13 bases lay in between. Germline V CDR1 and CDR2: MNHEY, SMNVEV (reference sequence). This chain's CDR3 is CASSPTANHEQYF. The DNA of the CDR3 is TGTGCCAGCAGTCCGACAGCTAACCACGAGCAGTACTTC.

This clonotype was observed a handful of times. V is TRBV7-9 and J is TRBJ2-1; D remains unclear. The germline V gene has CDR1 SEHNR and CDR2 FQNEAQ (reference sequence). CDR3 length: 14 amino acids. V was cut by 0 bases and J by 5 bases, with 8 bases left in between. The CDR3 region is CASSLAVNNNEQFF. The CDR3 region has the DNA TGTGCCAGCAGCTTAGCAGTAAATAACAATGAGCAGTTCTTC.

The chain links TRBV19 to TRBJ1-5; D gene ambiguous. The V end lost 9 bases, the J end lost 7 bases, and 4 bases lay between the germline ends. The CDR3 covers 9 residues. CDR1 LNHDA and CDR2 SQIVND come from the germline V gene (reference sequence). This CDR3 reads CARGQPQHF. CDR3 coding DNA: TGTGCCAGAGGACAGCCCCAGCATTTT.

There are a few counts of this clonotype. The rearrangement joins TRBV11-2 to TRBJ2-1; TRBD2 matches at 8 bases. The CDR3 is 17 amino acids. V was clipped by 2 bases and J by 0 bases; unmatched bases: 6. Germline CDR1 and CDR2: SGHAT and FQNNGV. CDR3 in amino acids: CASSLIFAGGSYNEQFF. The DNA of the CDR3 is TGTGCCAGCAGCTTAATTTTTGCGGGAGGCTCCTACAATGAGCAGTTCTTC. The full variable domain, rest sourced from reference TRBV11-2 and TRBJ2-1, is EAGVAQSPRYKIIEKRQSVAFWCNPISGHATLYWYQQILGQGPKLLIQFQNNGVVDDSQLPKDRFSAERLKGVDSTLKIQPAKLEDSAVYLCASSLIFAGGSYNEQFFGPGTRLTVL.

The genes are TRBV20-1 and TRBJ2-3; TRBD2 agrees at 10 bases. With V trimmed by 1 base and J by 6 bases, 7 bases remained unmatched. CDR1 and CDR2 (germline): DFQATT, SNEGSKA (reference sequence). The CDR3 loop spans 15 amino acids. In DNA, the CDR3 is TGCAGTGCTAGAGGGCTAGCGGGAGCGTTGGATACGCAGTATTTT. This sequence encodes CSARGLAGALDTQYF.

This clonotype was recorded a few times. The chain uses TRBV7-9 and TRBJ2-2, with D perhaps given as TRBD1 or TRBD2 (5 bases each). Germline V gives CDR1 SEHNR, CDR2 FQNEAQ (reference sequence). The CDR3 length is 16 residues. Trimming removed 0 bases at V and 1 base at J, with 9 bases between. In DNA, the CDR3 is TGTGCCAGCAGCTTAGCAACAGGACTGAACACCGGGGAGCTGTTTTTT. It is translated as CASSLATGLNTGELFF.

CDR3 sequence: CASSQEKGHGYTF. The CDR3 nucleotides read TGTGCCAGCAGCCAAGAAAAGGGCCATGGCTACACCTTC. V and J are TRBV3-1 and TRBJ1-2; D is ambiguous. Germline V lookup: CDR1 LGHDT, CDR2 YNNKEL (reference sequence). CDR3 length: 13 residues. The V end lost 0 bases, the J end lost 6 bases, and 8 bases lay between the germline ends.

This clonotype showed up many times. The chain couples TRBV7-2 to TRBJ2-5; D remains ambiguous. Germline V gene lookup returns CDR1 SGHTA and CDR2 FQGNSA. V was trimmed by 0 bases and J by 5 bases, leaving 13 bases between them. The CDR3 is 15 amino acids. CDR3 loop: CASSLAHGAAETQYF. CDR3 in DNA: TGTGCCAGCAGCTTAGCCCACGGTGCAGCCGAGACCCAGTACTTC.

The rearrangement joins TRBV18 to TRBJ2-5; perhaps D is TRBD1 or TRBD2 (5 bases each). The CDR3 is 12 amino acids. Germline V lookup: CDR1 KGHSH, CDR2 LQKENI. Between the trimmed V and J ends, which lost 8 bases and 4 bases, there was a span of 11 bases. The CDR3 loop reads CASLRGRETQYF. The CDR3 coding sequence is TGTGCCAGCCTACGGGGCCGAGAGACCCAGTACTTC. Based on the CDR3 plus reference TRBV18 and TRBJ2-5, the full variable domain is NAGVMQNPRHLVRRRGQEARLRCSPMKGHSHVYWYRQLPEEGLKFMVYLQKENIIDESGMPKERFSAEFPKEGPSILRIQQVVRGDSAAYFCASLRGRETQYFGPGTRLLVL.

This chain uses TRBV4-3 with TRBJ1-2, with D possibly being TRBD1 (5 bases). The CDR3 contains 15 residues. CDR1 is LGHNA and CDR2 is YSLEER in the germline V gene. The V end was cut by 3 bases, the J end by 2 bases, with 13 bases between. CDR3 amino acids: CASSQGAGGNYGYTF. In nucleotides, the CDR3 is TGCGCCAGCAGCCAGGGCGCGGGGGGAAACTATGGCTACACCTTC.

This clonotype turned up a few times. The V call is TRBV7-8, the J call TRBJ2-7; D is unclear. CDR1 and CDR2 (germline): SGHVS, FQNEAQ. The V gene lost 3 bases and the J gene lost 2 bases, with 8 bases spanning the gap. The CDR3 is 13 residues long. The CDR3, as DNA: TGTGCCAGCAGCTTTGAGGCCCCCTACGAGCAGTACTTC. It translates to CASSFEAPYEQYF. Drawing the rest from reference TRBV7-8 and TRBJ2-7, the complete variable domain is GAGVSQSPRYKVAKRGQDVALRCDPISGHVSLFWYQQALGQGPEFLTYFQNEAQLDKSGLPSDRFFAERPEGSVSTLKIQRTQQEDSAVYLCASSFEAPYEQYFGPGTRLTVT.

This clonotype was observed at least ten times. This chain links TRBV3-1 with TRBJ2-1; D unclear. Germline CDR1 LGHDT, CDR2 YNNKEL (reference sequence). The CDR3 runs 15 residues. V was clipped by 0 bases and J by 5 bases, with 11 bases between them. CDR3 bases: TGTGCCAGCAGCCAAGATCGGCTAGACGACAATGAGCAGTTCTTC. Its translation: CASSQDRLDDNEQFF.

This clonotype was counted a few times. The gene calls are TRBV6-5 and TRBJ2-2; 7 bases are shared with TRBD2. Per germline, CDR1 MNHEY and CDR2 SVGAGI. This CDR3 comprises 15 residues. V was pared by 6 bases and J by 4 bases, with 8 bases of the junction left unmatched. The CDR3 reads CASRYTGTTTGELFF. The CDR3 DNA reads TGTGCCAGCAGATATACCGGGACTACCACCGGGGAGCTGTTTTTT.

This clonotype showed up many times. CDR3 coding DNA: TGTGCCAGCAGCCAGCCTCAGTTCACCGGGGAGCTGTTTTTT. This sequence encodes CASSQPQFTGELFF. V gene TRBV3-1 combines with J gene TRBJ2-2; D unclear. Trimming removed 3 bases from V and 4 bases from J, with 9 bases in between. CDR1 is LGHDT and CDR2 is YNNKEL in the germline V gene (reference sequence). The CDR3 contains 14 residues.

The V call is TRBV20-1, the J call TRBJ1-1; no firm D call. The CDR3 runs to 14 residues. In germline, CDR1 is DFQATT, CDR2 SNEGSKA (reference sequence). V was trimmed by 5 bases and J by 2 bases, leaving 15 bases between them. The CDR3 nucleotides read TGCAGTGCTCTCCCCCCGGTGGGTAACACTGAAGCTTTCTTT. Encoded protein: CSALPPVGNTEAFF.

In this sample, this clonotype turned up a few times. The chain is built from TRBV12-3 or TRBV12-4 and TRBJ1-6; D is unresolved. This CDR3 comprises 13 residues. Trimming shortened V by 6 bases and J by 8 bases, and 11 bases separated the two germline ends. CDR3 sequence: CASRESSYSPLHF. CDR3 coding DNA: TGTGCCAGCAGAGAGAGTAGTTATTCACCCCTCCACTTT.

This clonotype has just a few counts. The chain joins TRBV4-1 to TRBJ1-2; no clear D. Looked up from germline, CDR1 is MGHRA and CDR2 is YSYEKL. This CDR3 region has 13 residues. The V and J ends lost 0 bases and 7 bases respectively, with 9 bases between them. The CDR3 sequence is CASSQEITSGYTF. CDR3 bases: TGCGCCAGCAGCCAAGAAATCACAAGTGGCTACACCTTC.

The V call is TRBV12-3 or TRBV12-4, the J call TRBJ1-2; 8 bases line up with TRBD1. V shed 6 bases and J 4 bases; nucleotides not matched to a gene: 4. CDR3 length equals 13 residues. CDR3: CASRAGGGYGYTF. The CDR3 DNA reads as TGTGCCAGCAGGGCAGGGGGCGGCTATGGCTACACCTTC.

The chain carries TRBV2 and TRBJ2-1; 11 nucleotides line up with TRBD2. The V segment lost 6 bases and the J segment 6 bases; nucleotides outside the gene matches: 4. Germline loops: CDR1 SNHLY, CDR2 FYNNEI. The CDR3 runs 14 residues. CDR3 amino acids: CASRGLADANEQFF. CDR3 nucleotides: TGTGCCAGCAGGGGACTAGCGGATGCCAATGAGCAGTTCTTC.

This chain links TRBV21-1 with TRBJ2-7; the table's D call TRBD2 went unverified against the DNA. TRBV21-1 is recorded as a pseudogene. This CDR3 is built from 16 residues. The CDR3 reads CASSKAGAGRPYEQYF. CDR3 sequence (DNA): TGTGCCAGCAGCAAAGCAGGGGCGGGCCGACCCTACGAGCAGTACTTC.